The 11 T cell receptor beta chains below were found in one sample sequenced in a study of blood T cell repertoires in COVID-19. The repertoire was sequenced with immunoSEQ multiplex PCR; TCRdb's copy has only in-frame clones and lacks some. The data show about 260,000 clones, over 75% seen once. Sequenced: peripheral blood. These receptors originate from a woman between 70 and 85 years old with COVID-19, enrolled during active disease.

This clone was found once. The rearrangement uses TRBV3-1 (or the pseudogene TRBV3-2) and TRBJ1-1; 9 nucleotides align to TRBD1. CDR3 length: 15 amino acids. The ends lost 2 bases at V and 5 bases at J; junction bases unmatched: 6. The germline CDR1 and CDR2 sequences are LGHDT and YNNKEL (reference sequence). This chain's CDR3 is CASSQMGTGQTEAFF. The CDR3 DNA follows: TGTGCCAGCAGCCAAATGGGGACAGGGCAAACTGAAGCTTTCTTT.

The V gene is TRBV4-2, the J gene TRBJ1-4; possible D gene TRBD1, 5 bases. V was pared by 2 bases and J by 3 bases, with 10 bases between. The CDR3 loop spans 15 amino acids. Per the germline V gene, CDR1 is LGHNA and CDR2 is YNFKEQ. The CDR3 is CASSQTGGANEKLFF. CDR3 coding DNA: TGTGCCAGCAGCCAAACAGGCGGGGCTAATGAAAAACTGTTTTTT.

The J gene is TRBJ2-7, the V gene TRBV30, with TRBD2 matching 7 bases. V trimming: 4 bases; J trimming: 5 bases; junction bases outside the gene matches: 14. The CDR3 totals 15 residues. Germline values: CDR1 GTSNPN, CDR2 SVGIG (reference sequence). The CDR3 nucleotides read TGTGCCTGGACCCTCACTGGGCGGGAGCCCGACGAGCAGTACTTC. Protein: CAWTLTGREPDEQYF.

V gene TRBV29-1 combines with J gene TRBJ1-1, with D tentatively TRBD1 (6 bases). Germline V gene lookup returns CDR1 SQVTM and CDR2 ANQGSEA. V lost 6 bases to trimming and J lost 4 bases, with 15 bases between them. This CDR3 has 13 amino acids. CDR3 sequence reads: CSVQGISGTEAFF. The CDR3 DNA follows: TGCAGCGTCCAGGGGATTAGTGGCACTGAAGCTTTCTTT. The complete variable domain, with remaining parts taken from reference TRBV29-1 and TRBJ1-1, reads SAVISQKPSRDICQRGTSLTIQCQVDSQVTMMFWYRQQPGQSLTLIATANQGSEATYESGFVIDKFPISRPNLTFSTLTVSNMSPEDSSIYLCSVQGISGTEAFFGQGTRLTVV.

This chain uses TRBV21-1 with TRBJ2-5; the table's TRBD1 call for D was not verified on the DNA. TRBV21-1 is a known pseudogene. This CDR3 comprises 18 residues. The CDR3 sequence: CASSKVTGWTGVGETQYF. In DNA, the CDR3 is TGTGCCAGCAGCAAAGTTACGGGGTGGACAGGTGTAGGAGAGACCCAGTACTTC.

The genes are TRBV4-2 and TRBJ2-1; maybe TRBD2 (5 bases). Germline V gene data show CDR1 as LGHNA and CDR2 as YNFKEQ. Trimming cost V 6 bases and J 11 bases, with 14 bases left between them. The CDR3 is 12 amino acids. The CDR3 here is CASSNSGNKQFF. The CDR3 DNA follows: TGTGCCAGCAGTAATTCCGGGAACAAGCAGTTCTTC.

This sequence joins TRBV2 and TRBJ1-2; D call uncertain. CDR1 and CDR2 (germline): SNHLY, FYNNEI. Between the trimmed V and J ends, which lost 3 bases and 7 bases, there was a span of 12 bases. The CDR3 consists of 13 residues. The DNA of the CDR3 is TGTGCCAGCAGTGATCCGGGGTCTGGTGGCTACACCTTC. Translated: CASSDPGSGGYTF.

This chain joins TRBV2 and TRBJ2-5; D is ambiguous. Germline V gene sequence: CDR1 SNHLY, CDR2 FYNNEI. V shed 0 bases and J shed 4 bases, with 12 bases lying between them. The CDR3 is 15 residues long. The DNA of the CDR3 is TGTGCCAGCAGTGAAGCGAGGAGCGATTCAGAGACCCAGTACTTC. Protein product: CASSEARSDSETQYF.

The chain recombines TRBV6-5 with TRBJ2-1; 7 bases fit TRBD2. The CDR3 length is 15 residues. Per germline, CDR1 MNHEY and CDR2 SVGAGI. V was pared by 8 bases and J by 2 bases, with 9 bases of the junction left unmatched. CDR3 amino acids: CASRLRDYPYNEQFF. The CDR3 DNA sequence: TGTGCCAGCCGCCTAAGGGACTACCCCTACAATGAGCAGTTCTTC.

The gene calls are TRBV10-2 and TRBJ1-1; D unresolved. Germline assignment: CDR1 WSHSY and CDR2 SAAADI. The CDR3 is 12 residues long. Between the trimmed V and J ends, which lost 11 bases and 2 bases, there was a span of 12 bases. The CDR3 spells CASRQANTEAFF. CDR3 sequence (DNA): TGCGCCTCCCGCCAGGCAAACACTGAAGCTTTCTTT.

The genes are TRBV28 and TRBJ2-7; 9 positions agree with TRBD2. This CDR3 is 14 amino acids long. The V and J ends lost 6 bases and 1 base, in that order; junction bases with no gene match: 4. The germline V gene encodes CDR1 MDHEN and CDR2 SYDVKM. The DNA for the CDR3 is TGTGCCAGCAGGCTTAGCGGGAGTTCCTACGAGCAGTACTTC. It encodes CASRLSGSSYEQYF.